This T cell receptor beta chain was profiled in a study of control samples from healthy donors and cancer patients. V lost 8 bases to trimming and J lost 5 bases, with 12 bases between them. CDR1 MDHEN and CDR2 SYDVKM come from the germline V gene. The CDR3 sequence is 12 residues long. Method: immunoSEQ multiplex PCR; TCRdb's copy keeps in-frame clones and lacks some. The table lists tens of thousands of clones, roughly nine tenths of them singletons. The sequenced material came from blood. The J gene is TRBJ1-2, the V gene TRBV28, with D uncertain. The sequence came from a woman between 55 and 75 years old in good health. The CDR3 DNA reads TGTGCCAGCCAACTCCTAGGGTATGGCTACACCTTC. This translates into CASQLLGYGYTF.